These 2 T cell receptor beta chains came from one sample sequenced in a study of cytomegalovirus exposure and HLA in healthy donors. Profiled with immunoSEQ multiplex PCR; TCRdb holds only in-frame clones, not every one. The sample has about 200,000 clones; about 81% are singletons. The source material was PBMCs. Every receptor here comes from a woman in her 30s in good health and CMV-seronegative.

The chain uses TRBV5-1 and TRBJ1-3; TRBD1 agrees at 11 bases. Germline CDR1 and CDR2: SGHRS and YFSETQ. V was pared by 2 bases and J by 7 bases, with 5 bases of the junction left unmatched. This CDR3 region has 15 residues. The CDR3 DNA is TGCGCCAGCAGCTTTACCGGGACAGGGGGGAACACCATATATTTT. Translation gives CASSFTGTGGNTIYF. The full variable domain, in which reference TRBV5-1 and TRBJ1-3 provide the parts outside the CDR3, is KAGVTQTPRYLIKTRGQQVTLSCSPISGHRSVSWYQQTPGQGLQFLFEYFSETQRNKGNFPGRFSGRQFSNSRSEMNVSTLELGDSALYLCASSFTGTGGNTIYFGEGSWLTVV.

This chain uses TRBV7-7 with TRBJ1-4; 7 bases line up with TRBD1. V shed 4 bases, J shed 4 bases, and the junction held 3 bases outside the gene matches. The length of the CDR3 is 14 residues. The germline V gene encodes CDR1 SSHAT and CDR2 FNYEAQ (reference sequence). Written as DNA, the CDR3 is TGTGCCAGCAGCTCCGGGACAGATAATGAAAAACTGTTTTTT. This gives the protein CASSSGTDNEKLFF. The variable domain in full, with the rest retrieved from reference TRBV7-7 and TRBJ1-4, is GAGVSQSPRYKVTKRGQDVTLRCDPISSHATLYWYQQALGQGPEFLTYFNYEAQPDKSGLPSDRFSAERPEGSISTLTIQRTEQRDSAMYRCASSSGTDNEKLFFGSGTQLSVL.